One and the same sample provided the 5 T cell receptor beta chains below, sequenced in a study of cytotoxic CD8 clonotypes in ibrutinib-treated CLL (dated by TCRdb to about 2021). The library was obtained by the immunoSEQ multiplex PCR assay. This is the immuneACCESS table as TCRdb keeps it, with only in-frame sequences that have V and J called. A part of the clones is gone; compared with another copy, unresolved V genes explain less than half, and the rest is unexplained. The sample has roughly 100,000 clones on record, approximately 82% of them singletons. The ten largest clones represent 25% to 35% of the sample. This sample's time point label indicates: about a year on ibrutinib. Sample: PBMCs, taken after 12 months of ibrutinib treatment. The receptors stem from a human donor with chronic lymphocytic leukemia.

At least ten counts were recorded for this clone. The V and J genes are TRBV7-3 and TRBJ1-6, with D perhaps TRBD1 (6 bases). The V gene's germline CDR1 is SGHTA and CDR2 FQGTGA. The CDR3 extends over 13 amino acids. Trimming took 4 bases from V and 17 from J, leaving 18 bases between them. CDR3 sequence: CASSSQQGAAVHF. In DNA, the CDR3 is TGTGCCAGCAGCTCGCAACAGGGCGCTGCCGTCCACTTT.

CDR3 protein: CAWRPTGASSYEQYF. The CDR3 nucleotides are TGTGCCTGGAGACCGACAGGAGCAAGCTCCTACGAGCAGTACTTC. The chain carries TRBV30 and TRBJ2-7, with a tentative D call TRBD1 (6 bases). Trimming pared 3 bases from V and 0 bases from J, leaving 15 bases between. The CDR3 sequence is 15 residues long. The germline CDR1 and CDR2 sequences are GTSNPN and SVGIG (reference sequence).

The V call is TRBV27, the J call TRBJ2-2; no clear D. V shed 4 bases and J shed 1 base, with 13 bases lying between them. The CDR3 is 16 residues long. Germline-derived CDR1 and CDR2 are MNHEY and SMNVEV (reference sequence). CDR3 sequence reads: CASSSLEARNTGELFF. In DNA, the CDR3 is TGTGCCAGCAGTTCGCTGGAAGCGAGGAACACCGGGGAGCTGTTTTTT.

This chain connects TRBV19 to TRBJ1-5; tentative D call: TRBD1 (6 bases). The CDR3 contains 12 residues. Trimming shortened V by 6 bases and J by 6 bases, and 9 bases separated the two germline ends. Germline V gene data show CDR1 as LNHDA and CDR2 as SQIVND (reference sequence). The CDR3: CASRKQGQPQHF. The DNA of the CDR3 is TGTGCCAGTAGGAAACAGGGTCAGCCCCAGCATTTT. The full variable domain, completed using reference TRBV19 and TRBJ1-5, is DGGITQSPKYLFRKEGQNVTLSCEQNLNHDAMYWYRQDPGQGLRLIYYSQIVNDFQKGDIAEGYSVSREKKESFPLTVTSAQKNPTAFYLCASRKQGQPQHFGDGTRLSIL.

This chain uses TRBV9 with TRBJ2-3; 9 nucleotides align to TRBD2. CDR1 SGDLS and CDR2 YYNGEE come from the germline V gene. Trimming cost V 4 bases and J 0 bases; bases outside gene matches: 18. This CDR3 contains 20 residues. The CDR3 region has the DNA TGTGCCAGCAGCCCCCAGTGGCGGGGGGGAAGGACCTCTAGCACAGATACGCAGTATTTT. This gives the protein CASSPQWRGGRTSSTDTQYF.